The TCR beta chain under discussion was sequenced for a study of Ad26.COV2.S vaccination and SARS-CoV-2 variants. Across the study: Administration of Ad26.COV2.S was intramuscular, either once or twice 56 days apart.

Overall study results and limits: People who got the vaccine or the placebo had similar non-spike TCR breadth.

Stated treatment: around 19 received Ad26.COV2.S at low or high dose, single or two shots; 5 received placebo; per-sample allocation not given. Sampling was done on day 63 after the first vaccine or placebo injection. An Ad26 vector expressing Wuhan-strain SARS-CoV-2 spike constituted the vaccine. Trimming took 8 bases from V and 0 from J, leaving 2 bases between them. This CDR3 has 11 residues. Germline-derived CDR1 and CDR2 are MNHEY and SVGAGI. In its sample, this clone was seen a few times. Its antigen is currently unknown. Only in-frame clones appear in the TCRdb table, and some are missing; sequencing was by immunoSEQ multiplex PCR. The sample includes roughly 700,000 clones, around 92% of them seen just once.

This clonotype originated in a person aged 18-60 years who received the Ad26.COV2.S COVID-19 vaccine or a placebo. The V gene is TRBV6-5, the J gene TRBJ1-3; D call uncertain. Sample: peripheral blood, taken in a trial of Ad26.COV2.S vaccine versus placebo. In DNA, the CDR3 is TGTGCCAGCGGCTCTGGAAACACCATATATTTT. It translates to CASGSGNTIYF.